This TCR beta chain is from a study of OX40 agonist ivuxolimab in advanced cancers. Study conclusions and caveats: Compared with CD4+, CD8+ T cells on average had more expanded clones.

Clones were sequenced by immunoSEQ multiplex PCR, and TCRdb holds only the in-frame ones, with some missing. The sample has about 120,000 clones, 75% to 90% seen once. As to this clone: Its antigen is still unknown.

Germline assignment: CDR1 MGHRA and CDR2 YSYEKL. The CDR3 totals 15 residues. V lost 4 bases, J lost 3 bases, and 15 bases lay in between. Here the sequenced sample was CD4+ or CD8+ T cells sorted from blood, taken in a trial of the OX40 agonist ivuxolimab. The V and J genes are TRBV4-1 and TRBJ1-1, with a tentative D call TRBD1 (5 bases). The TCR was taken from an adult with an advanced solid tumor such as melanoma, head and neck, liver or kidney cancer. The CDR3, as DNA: TGCGCCAGCAGCCGTGCAGGACATGGGGACACTGAAGCTTTCTTT. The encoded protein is CASSRAGHGDTEAFF.